This is a list of T cell receptor beta chains from one sample in a study of glioma-infiltrating T cells after dendritic cell vaccination. Clones were sequenced by immunoSEQ multiplex PCR, and TCRdb holds only the in-frame ones, with some missing. The repertoire has more than 85,000 clones, about 83% of them found once; the top ten carry about 2.9%. This material consisted of blood, taken before dendritic cell vaccination. All receptors derive from a human donor with glioblastoma. The CDR3 runs from the conserved cysteine through the conserved F or W. The D gene is left open where the match is weak. Part of the rows lack a size; the others show once, few, many or a class for expanded clones.

CDR3 DNA: TGTGCCAGTACCAACAGGGGCCCGAACACCGGGGAGCTGTTTTTT
CDR3 protein: CASTNRGPNTGELFF
J gene: TRBJ2-2
V gene: TRBV19
clone size: NA
D gene: TRBD1

CDR3 DNA: TGTGCCAGTAGCACCCAGGGTCAGGGCTTAATAGGGGCCAACGTCCTGACTTTC
CDR3 protein: CASSTQGQGLIGANVLTF
J gene: TRBJ2-6
V gene: TRBV19
clone size: once
D gene: NA

CDR3 DNA: TGTGCCAGCAGCTTAGTATCTCAGCCCCAGCATTTT
CDR3 protein: CASSLVSQPQHF
J gene: TRBJ1-5
V gene: TRBV7-9
clone size: once
D gene: NA

CDR3 DNA: TGTGCCAGCTTAGGGACAGGGAATAATTCACCCCTCCACTTT
CDR3 protein: CASLGTGNNSPLHF
J gene: TRBJ1-6
V gene: TRBV6-5
clone size: NA
D gene: TRBD1

CDR3 DNA: TGTGCCAGCAGTCCCCCGGGACATAATAGGAATCAGCCCCAGCATTTT
CDR3 protein: CASSPPGHNRNQPQHF
J gene: TRBJ1-5
V gene: TRBV6-6
clone size: once
D gene: NA

CDR3 DNA: TGTGCCAGCGTTCCGGGACAGGGGGGCAGGAGACTGTTTTTT
CDR3 protein: CASVPGQGGRRLFF
J gene: TRBJ1-4
V gene: TRBV5-8
clone size: NA
D gene: TRBD1

CDR3 DNA: TGCGCCAGCAGCTTGGGGGGTGGACAGGAGACCCAGTACTTC
CDR3 protein: CASSLGGGQETQYF
J gene: TRBJ2-5
V gene: TRBV5-1
clone size: once
D gene: NA

CDR3 DNA: TGTGCCAGTAGTATGTTTAGCGGGGCGAGCACAGATACGCAGTATTTT
CDR3 protein: CASSMFSGASTDTQYF
J gene: TRBJ2-3
V gene: TRBV19
clone size: NA
D gene: TRBD2

CDR3 DNA: TGTGCCAGCAGAAAATTACCAGGGGGCAACTCCTACGAGCAGTACTTC
CDR3 protein: CASRKLPGGNSYEQYF
J gene: TRBJ2-7
V gene: TRBV27
clone size: NA
D gene: TRBD1

CDR3 DNA: TGTGCCACCAGCAGAGATGTCAGGGGCTCTGGAAACACCATATATTTT
CDR3 protein: CATSRDVRGSGNTIYF
J gene: TRBJ1-3
V gene: TRBV15
clone size: NA
D gene: NA

CDR3 DNA: TGTGCCAGCAGTGGGCAGGGAAGTAGTGAGGATGAGCAGTTCTTC
CDR3 protein: CASSGQGSSEDEQFF
J gene: TRBJ2-1
V gene: TRBV6-1
clone size: NA
D gene: NA

CDR3 DNA: TGTGCCATAGCCCCACAACTCACTGAAGCTTTCTTT
CDR3 protein: CAIAPQLTEAFF
J gene: TRBJ1-1
V gene: TRBV6-1
clone size: NA
D gene: NA

CDR3 DNA: TGCGCCAGCAGCTCCTTGGACAGCTCCTATGGCTACACCTTC
CDR3 protein: CASSSLDSSYGYTF
J gene: TRBJ1-2
V gene: TRBV5-1
clone size: NA
D gene: NA

CDR3 DNA: TGTGCCAGCAGCTTAAGCGAGACAGGGTTGTCCGAGCAGTACTTC
CDR3 protein: CASSLSETGLSEQYF
J gene: TRBJ2-7
V gene: TRBV11-2
clone size: NA
D gene: TRBD1

CDR3 DNA: TGTGCCAGCATCCCTCGAAGGACTCACTCCTACGAGCAGTACTTC
CDR3 protein: CASIPRRTHSYEQYF
J gene: TRBJ2-7
V gene: TRBV2
clone size: few
D gene: NA

CDR3 DNA: TGTGCCAGCAACCGGGATACAAACACTGAAGCTTTCTTT
CDR3 protein: CASNRDTNTEAFF
J gene: TRBJ1-1
V gene: TRBV2
clone size: NA
D gene: NA

CDR3 DNA: TGCAGCGTTCGGTGGGAGGGGATTAATGAAAAACTGTTTTTT
CDR3 protein: CSVRWEGINEKLFF
J gene: TRBJ1-4
V gene: TRBV29-1
clone size: NA
D gene: NA

CDR3 DNA: TGTGCCAGCAGCTTAGGGGACTTCTCCTACGAGCAGTACTTC
CDR3 protein: CASSLGDFSYEQYF
J gene: TRBJ2-7
V gene: TRBV11-2
clone size: NA
D gene: NA

CDR3 DNA: TGTGCCAGCACCTTCAGATCAACTAATGAAAAACTGTTTTTT
CDR3 protein: CASTFRSTNEKLFF
J gene: TRBJ1-4
V gene: TRBV11-3
clone size: NA
D gene: NA

CDR3 DNA: TGCGCCAGCAGCTTGATAACCCGGACAGGGGTGGGCTACACCTTC
CDR3 protein: CASSLITRTGVGYTF
J gene: TRBJ1-2
V gene: TRBV5-1
clone size: NA
D gene: TRBD1

CDR3 DNA: TGTGCCATCGGCGGCCGGGACAACTCTGGAAACACCATATATTTT
CDR3 protein: CAIGGRDNSGNTIYF
J gene: TRBJ1-3
V gene: TRBV10-3
clone size: few
D gene: NA

CDR3 DNA: TGTGCCAGCAGTGTATCGCCTAACTACCCGAGCACAGATACGCAGTATTTT
CDR3 protein: CASSVSPNYPSTDTQYF
J gene: TRBJ2-3
V gene: TRBV2
clone size: NA
D gene: NA

CDR3 DNA: TGCGCCAGCAGCCATAGCGGGACTAGCACAGATACGCAGTATTTT
CDR3 protein: CASSHSGTSTDTQYF
J gene: TRBJ2-3
V gene: TRBV5-1
clone size: NA
D gene: TRBD2

CDR3 DNA: TGCGCCAGCAGCTTAATGGCGCTAGAAGTGGGGGAGCTGTTTTTT
CDR3 protein: CASSLMALEVGELFF
J gene: TRBJ2-2
V gene: TRBV5-1
clone size: NA
D gene: NA

CDR3 DNA: TGTGCCAGCAGCCTCTGGACTTCCTACGAGCAGTACTTC
CDR3 protein: CASSLWTSYEQYF
J gene: TRBJ2-7
V gene: TRBV5-4
clone size: NA
D gene: NA

CDR3 DNA: TGCGCCAGCAGCTCGGACCGGGATAAAAATGAAAAACTGTTTTTT
CDR3 protein: CASSSDRDKNEKLFF
J gene: TRBJ1-4
V gene: TRBV5-1
clone size: NA
D gene: NA

CDR3 DNA: TGTGCCAGCAGTTTGGGGGGGGGTTCTAGCACAGATACGCAGTATTTT
CDR3 protein: CASSLGGGSSTDTQYF
J gene: TRBJ2-3
V gene: TRBV27
clone size: NA
D gene: TRBD2

CDR3 DNA: TGTGCCAGCAGCCTTGGAGCCCAGGCGGGTCAGCCCCAGCATTTT
CDR3 protein: CASSLGAQAGQPQHF
J gene: TRBJ1-5
V gene: TRBV5-8
clone size: NA
D gene: NA

CDR3 DNA: TGCAGTGTCCCACGCGCAGATACGCAGTATTTT
CDR3 protein: CSVPRADTQYF
J gene: TRBJ2-3
V gene: TRBV20-1
clone size: few
D gene: NA

CDR3 DNA: TGTGCCATCAGTGAGACAGGGGGCTCAGAATATGGCTACACCTTC
CDR3 protein: CAISETGGSEYGYTF
J gene: TRBJ1-2
V gene: TRBV10-3
clone size: NA
D gene: TRBD1

CDR3 DNA: TGTGCCAGCAGCTTGGTTGGACAGAGCTCCTACGAGCAGTACTTC
CDR3 protein: CASSLVGQSSYEQYF
J gene: TRBJ2-7
V gene: TRBV5-4
clone size: NA
D gene: NA

CDR3 DNA: TGCGCCAGCAGCTTGGGAGACACGCTAACCTACGAGCAGTACTTC
CDR3 protein: CASSLGDTLTYEQYF
J gene: TRBJ2-7
V gene: TRBV5-1
clone size: NA
D gene: NA

CDR3 DNA: TGTGCCAGCCAGGGAATGGTACACACTGAAGCTTTCTTT
CDR3 protein: CASQGMVHTEAFF
J gene: TRBJ1-1
V gene: TRBV6-5
clone size: NA
D gene: NA

CDR3 DNA: TGTGCCAGCTCACCGGGACAGGAGACCCCCTACGAGCAGTACTTC
CDR3 protein: CASSPGQETPYEQYF
J gene: TRBJ2-7
V gene: TRBV18
clone size: NA
D gene: TRBD1

CDR3 DNA: TGTGCCAGCAGCTCATCCGGGACTAGCGGTACCAATGAGCAGTTCTTC
CDR3 protein: CASSSSGTSGTNEQFF
J gene: TRBJ2-1
V gene: TRBV7-9
clone size: NA
D gene: TRBD2

CDR3 DNA: TGTGCCAGCAGCCATTGGACTAGCGGGATCTACAATGAGCAGTTCTTC
CDR3 protein: CASSHWTSGIYNEQFF
J gene: TRBJ2-1
V gene: TRBV14
clone size: NA
D gene: TRBD2